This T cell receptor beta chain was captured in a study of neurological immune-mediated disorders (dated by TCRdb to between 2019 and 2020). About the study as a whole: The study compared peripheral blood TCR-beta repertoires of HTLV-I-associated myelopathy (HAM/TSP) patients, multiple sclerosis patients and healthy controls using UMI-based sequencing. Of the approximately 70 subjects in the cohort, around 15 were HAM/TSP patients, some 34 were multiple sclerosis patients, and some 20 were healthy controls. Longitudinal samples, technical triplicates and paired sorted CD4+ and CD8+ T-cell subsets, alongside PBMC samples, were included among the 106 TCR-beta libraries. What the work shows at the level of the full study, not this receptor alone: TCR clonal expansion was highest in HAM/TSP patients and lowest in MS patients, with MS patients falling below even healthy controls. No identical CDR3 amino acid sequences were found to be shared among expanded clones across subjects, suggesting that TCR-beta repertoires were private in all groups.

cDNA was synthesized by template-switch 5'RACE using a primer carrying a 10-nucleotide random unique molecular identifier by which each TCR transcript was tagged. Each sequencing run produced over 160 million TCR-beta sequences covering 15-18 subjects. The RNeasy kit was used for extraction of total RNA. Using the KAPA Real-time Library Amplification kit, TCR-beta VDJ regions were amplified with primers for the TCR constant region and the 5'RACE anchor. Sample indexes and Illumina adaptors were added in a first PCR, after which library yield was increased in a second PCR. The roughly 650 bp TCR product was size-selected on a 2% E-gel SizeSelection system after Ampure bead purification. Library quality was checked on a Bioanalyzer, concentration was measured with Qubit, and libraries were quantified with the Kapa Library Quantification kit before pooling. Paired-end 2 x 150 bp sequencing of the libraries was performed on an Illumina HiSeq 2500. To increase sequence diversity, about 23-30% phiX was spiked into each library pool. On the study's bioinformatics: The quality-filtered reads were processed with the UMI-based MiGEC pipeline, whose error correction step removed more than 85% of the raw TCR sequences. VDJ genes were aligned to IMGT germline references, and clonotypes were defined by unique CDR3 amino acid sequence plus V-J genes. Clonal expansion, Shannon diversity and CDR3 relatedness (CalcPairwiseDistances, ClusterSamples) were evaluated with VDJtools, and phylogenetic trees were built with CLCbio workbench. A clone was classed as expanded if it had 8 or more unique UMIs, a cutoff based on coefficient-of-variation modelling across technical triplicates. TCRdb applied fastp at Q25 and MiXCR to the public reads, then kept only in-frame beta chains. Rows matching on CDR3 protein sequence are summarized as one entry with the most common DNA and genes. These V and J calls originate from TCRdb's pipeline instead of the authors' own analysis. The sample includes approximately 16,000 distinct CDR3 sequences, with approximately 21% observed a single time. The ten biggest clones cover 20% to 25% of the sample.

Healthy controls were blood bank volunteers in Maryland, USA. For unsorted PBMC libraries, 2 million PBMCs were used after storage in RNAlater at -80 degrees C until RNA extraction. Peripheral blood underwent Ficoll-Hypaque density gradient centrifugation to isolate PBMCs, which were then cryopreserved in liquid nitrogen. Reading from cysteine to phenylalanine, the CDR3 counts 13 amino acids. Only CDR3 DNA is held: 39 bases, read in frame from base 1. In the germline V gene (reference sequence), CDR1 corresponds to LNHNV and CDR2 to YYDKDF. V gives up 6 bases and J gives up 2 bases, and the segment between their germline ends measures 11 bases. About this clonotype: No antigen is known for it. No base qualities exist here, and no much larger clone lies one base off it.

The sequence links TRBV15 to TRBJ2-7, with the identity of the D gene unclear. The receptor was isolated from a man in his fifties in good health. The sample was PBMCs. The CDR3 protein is CATSLEATYEQYF. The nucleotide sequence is TGTGCCACCAGTCTGGAAGCGACCTACGAGCAGTACTTC.